This T cell receptor beta chain was recorded in a study of blood T cell repertoires in COVID-19. Across the whole study: Acute and convalescent COVID-19 samples came from the United States, Italy and Spain. PBMCs, B-cell-depleted T cells, or T cells were the source of the cDNA or gDNA that made up the material.

Source study methods: Estimated nucleated cell counts came from reference gene primer amplification. Data came from immunoSEQ multiplex PCR; TCRdb stores just in-frame clones and leaves some out. V and J calls and clone size are those listed in that table; D and trimming were worked out from the DNA. The sample yields 200,000 or so clones, roughly four fifths seen once. This CDR3 contains 13 residues. The junction had 3 bases not matched to a gene; V was cut back by 3 bases and J by 7 bases. Germline CDR1 reads KGHSH; CDR2 reads LQKENI. This TCR was recovered from a human donor with acute or convalescent COVID-19. The donor label of this sample is uncertain. The chain links TRBV18 to TRBJ1-1, with 9 bases matching TRBD1. The material sequenced was peripheral blood. CDR3 nucleotides: TGTGCCAGCTCACCGAAGACAGGGGGTGAAGCTTTCTTT. Its translation is CASSPKTGGEAFF.